One sample yielded the 20 T cell receptor beta chains listed below, sequenced in a study of blood T cell repertoires in COVID-19. Assay used: immunoSEQ multiplex PCR; TCRdb lists only in-frame clones, some missing. The sample has about 85,000 clones, 80% to 95% seen once; the top ten hold about 2.3%. Sequencing was performed on peripheral blood. Receptors were obtained from a human donor with active COVID-19. The donor label of this sample is uncertain.

The chain couples TRBV4-2 to TRBJ2-1, with a weak D call TRBD2 (6 bases). CDR3 size: 17 residues. Germline CDR1 is LGHNA and CDR2 is YNFKEQ. V was trimmed by 1 base and J by 5 bases, leaving 18 bases between them. The CDR3 sequence: CASSQVFSRGWDNEQFF. The CDR3 coding sequence is TGTGCCAGCAGCCAAGTCTTCTCCCGGGGGTGGGACAATGAGCAGTTCTTC.

CDR3 protein: CASSYSRGLTVTYEQYF. The DNA of the CDR3 is TGTGCCAGCAGTTACTCAAGGGGGCTGACAGTTACCTACGAGCAGTACTTC. The rearrangement joins TRBV6-2 or TRBV6-3 to TRBJ2-7; 7 nucleotides line up with TRBD1. The junction had 10 bases not matched to a gene; V was cut back by 0 bases and J by 2 bases. The CDR3 extends over 17 amino acids. CDR1 and CDR2 from the germline V gene are MNHEY and SVGEGT.

This clone was counted a single time. The V call is TRBV30, the J call TRBJ2-1; TRBD1 agrees at 8 bases. This CDR3 contains 18 residues. Germline-derived CDR1 and CDR2 are GTSNPN and SVGIG (reference sequence). Trimming took 2 bases from V and 7 from J; bases not matched to a gene: 19. Here the CDR3 DNA reads TGTGCCTGGAGTCCCCGACAACCACCCCGGACAGGGTGTAATGAGCAGTTCTTC. Amino acid sequence: CAWSPRQPPRTGCNEQFF.

This chain joins TRBV11-1 and TRBJ2-1; 8 bases are a match to TRBD1. In germline, CDR1 is SGHAT, CDR2 FQDESV (reference sequence). V was clipped by 4 bases and J by 0 bases; unmatched bases: 5. There are 16 residues in the CDR3. The DNA of the CDR3 is TGTGCCAGCAGCTCCGGACAGGGAAGCTCCTACAATGAGCAGTTCTTC. Translation gives CASSSGQGSSYNEQFF.

The chain employs TRBV7-2 and TRBJ2-7; D may be TRBD1 (5 bases). The CDR3 covers 15 residues. Trimming pared 3 bases from V and 4 bases from J, leaving 16 bases between. Germline V gene data show CDR1 as SGHTA and CDR2 as FQGNSA. The CDR3 sequence: CASSLSGSMGYEQYF. DNA for the CDR3: TGTGCCAGCAGCTTGTCAGGGTCGATGGGGTACGAGCAGTACTTC.

This chain joins TRBV9 and TRBJ2-1; 9 bases match TRBD1. V lost 3 bases to trimming and J lost 7 bases; unmatched junction nucleotides: 5. The CDR3 is 14 residues long. CDR1 and CDR2 (germline): SGDLS, YYNGEE. The CDR3 loop is CASSEGQGLNEQFF. DNA for the CDR3: TGTGCCAGCAGCGAGGGACAGGGATTAAATGAGCAGTTCTTC.

V is TRBV11-2 and J is TRBJ1-1; tentatively, D is TRBD1 (5 bases). With 7 bases removed from V and 8 bases from J, the gap between germline ends came to 17 bases. Germline CDR1 SGHAT, CDR2 FQNNGV. CDR3 length: 13 amino acids. CDR3 region: CASTFRERREAFF. CDR3 sequence (DNA): TGTGCCAGCACCTTCAGGGAAAGGCGGGAAGCTTTCTTT.

The chain recombines TRBV6-5 with TRBJ1-6; TRBD1 is a possible D gene (5 bases). The V end was cut by 6 bases, the J end by 4 bases, with 13 bases between. This CDR3 is 15 amino acids long. Germline CDR1 reads MNHEY; CDR2 reads SVGAGI. CDR3 amino acids: CASRAAGDYNSPLHF. The DNA for the CDR3 is TGTGCCAGCAGGGCTGCGGGGGATTATAATTCACCCCTCCACTTT.

Only one count was recorded for this clone. The chain recombines TRBV5-1 with TRBJ1-6, with no clear D. CDR1 is SGHRS, CDR2 YFSETQ, per germline. CDR3 size: 14 residues. V was trimmed by 0 bases and J by 5 bases, leaving 6 bases between them. CDR3 sequence (DNA): TGCGCCAGCAGCTTGGTTGCGGATAATTCACCCCTCCACTTT. Its translation is CASSLVADNSPLHF.

This sequence joins TRBV19 and TRBJ1-1; a weak D match, TRBD1 (5 bases). Germline lookup yields CDR1 LNHDA and CDR2 SQIVND (reference sequence). The CDR3 consists of 15 residues. V dropped 1 base and J dropped 0 bases, with 9 bases sitting between them. DNA of the CDR3: TGTGCCAGTAGTATAGTCAAAGGGGTGAACACTGAAGCTTTCTTT. Protein: CASSIVKGVNTEAFF.

This chain connects TRBV9 to TRBJ2-7, with D unresolved. The CDR3 runs 14 residues. The germline V gene has CDR1 SGDLS and CDR2 YYNGEE. V lost 0 bases and J 5 bases, leaving 12 bases between the germline ends. CDR3: CASSVDPASHEQYF. CDR3 DNA sequence: TGTGCCAGCAGCGTAGACCCCGCGAGTCACGAGCAGTACTTC.

This chain connects TRBV19 to TRBJ1-1, with TRBD1 as a possible D gene (5 bases). The V and J ends lost 5 bases and 7 bases respectively, with 11 bases between them. There are 12 residues in the CDR3. The germline V gene encodes CDR1 LNHDA and CDR2 SQIVND (reference sequence). This chain's CDR3 is CASSPQGGEAFF. CDR3 DNA: TGTGCCAGTAGTCCTCAGGGAGGTGAAGCTTTCTTT.

The genes are TRBV4-1 and TRBJ1-4, with 9 bases aligning to TRBD1. After removal of 4 bases from V and 10 bases from J, the junction contained 1 base not matched to a gene. The CDR3 sequence is 12 residues long. Germline values: CDR1 MGHRA, CDR2 YSYEKL. CDR3 in amino acids: CASSRTGVKLFF. CDR3 sequence (DNA): TGCGCCAGCAGCCGGACAGGGGTAAAACTGTTTTTT.

V usage is TRBV16 and J usage is TRBJ1-2; 7 bases agree with TRBD1. CDR1 and CDR2 (germline): KGHSY, FQNENV. The CDR3 is 17 amino acids. Trimming removed 1 base from V and 6 bases from J; junction bases left unmatched: 14. The CDR3 nucleotides are TGTGCCAGCAGCCAATTATTGACAGGGCGCTATTCCCATGGCTACACCTTC. Residues: CASSQLLTGRYSHGYTF.

This clone was detected only a few times. This sequence joins TRBV5-1 and TRBJ1-6, with D unresolved. Per germline, CDR1 SGHRS and CDR2 YFSETQ. V shed 1 base and J shed 5 bases, with 7 bases lying between them. CDR3 length equals 14 residues. The DNA of the CDR3 is TGCGCCAGCAGCTTGTTCCGGGATAATTCACCCCTCCACTTT. Its translation is CASSLFRDNSPLHF.

This clone was observed a single time. The CDR3 region is CASSYGPAGAGELFF. The DNA for the CDR3 is TGTGCCAGCAGTTACGGTCCCGCCGGGGCCGGGGAGCTGTTTTTT. The V and J genes are TRBV6-2 or TRBV6-3 and TRBJ2-2; the D gene is possibly TRBD2 (5 bases). V was shortened by 2 bases and J by 6 bases, with 13 bases between the two germline ends. The V gene's germline CDR1 is MNHEY and CDR2 SVGEGT. The CDR3 consists of 15 residues.

The V and J genes are TRBV6-6 and TRBJ1-2, with 8 bases fitting TRBD1. The CDR3 has 16 residues. Trimming took 4 bases from V and 5 from J; bases not matched to a gene: 12. Germline-derived CDR1 and CDR2 are MNHNY and SVGAGI (reference sequence). The DNA of the CDR3 is TGTGCCAGCAGTTCGAGTACAGGGGGTGGCCTTTATGGCTACACCTTC. Encoded protein: CASSSSTGGGLYGYTF.

A single count supports this clone. The J gene is TRBJ2-3, the V gene TRBV19; the match to TRBD2 covers 7 bases. The CDR3 length is 14 residues. Trimming at V came to 4 bases and at J to 6 bases, leaving 7 bases not matched to a gene. Germline values: CDR1 LNHDA, CDR2 SQIVND (reference sequence). CDR3 sequence reads: CASSRAGPADTQYF. The CDR3 region has the DNA TGTGCCAGTAGTAGAGCGGGGCCGGCGGATACGCAGTATTTT.

CDR3 sequence (DNA): TGTGCCAGCAGCTTACAGCGGGGACGCTCTGGAAACACCATATATTTT. It is translated as CASSLQRGRSGNTIYF. The chain combines TRBV11-2 with TRBJ1-3; a possible D gene is TRBD1 (5 bases). With 2 bases removed from V and 0 bases from J, the gap between germline ends came to 11 bases. CDR3 length: 16 amino acids. In germline, CDR1 is SGHAT, CDR2 FQNNGV.

The chain has TRBV12-5 and TRBJ2-1; maybe TRBD1 (6 bases). The germline CDR1 and CDR2 sequences are LGHNT and FRNRAP. V was clipped by 2 bases and J by 5 bases, with 16 bases between them. CDR3 size: 16 residues. The CDR3 DNA sequence: TGTGCTAGTGGTTTGTCCAGGGGCGGGTACCACAATGAGCAGTTCTTC. Translation: CASGLSRGGYHNEQFF. Using reference TRBV12-5 and TRBJ2-1 for the parts outside the CDR3, the full variable domain is DARVTQTPRHKVTEMGQEVTMRCQPILGHNTVFWYRQTMMQGLELLAYFRNRAPLDDSGMPKDRFSAEMPDATLATLKIQPSEPRDSAVYFCASGLSRGGYHNEQFFGPGTRLTVL.